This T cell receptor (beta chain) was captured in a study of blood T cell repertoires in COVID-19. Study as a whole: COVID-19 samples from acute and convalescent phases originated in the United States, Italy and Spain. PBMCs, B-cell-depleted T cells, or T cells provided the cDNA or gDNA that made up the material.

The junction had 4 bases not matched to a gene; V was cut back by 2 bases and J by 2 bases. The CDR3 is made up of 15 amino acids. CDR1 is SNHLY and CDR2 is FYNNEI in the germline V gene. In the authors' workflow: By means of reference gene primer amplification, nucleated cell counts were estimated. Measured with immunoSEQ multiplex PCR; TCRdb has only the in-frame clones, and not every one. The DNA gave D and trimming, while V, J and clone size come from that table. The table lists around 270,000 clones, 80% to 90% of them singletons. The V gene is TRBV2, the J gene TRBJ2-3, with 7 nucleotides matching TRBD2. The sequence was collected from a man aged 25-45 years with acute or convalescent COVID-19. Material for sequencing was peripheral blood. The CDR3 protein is CASSETAGSTDTQYF. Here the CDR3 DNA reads TGTGCCAGCAGTGAAACAGCGGGGTCCACAGATACGCAGTATTTT.